This paragraph reports one T cell receptor beta chain. Its matching antigen is unknown. Trimming stripped 6 bases from V and 4 bases from J, with 12 bases between. Germline V CDR1 and CDR2: SQVTM, ANQGSEA. This CDR3 spans 12 amino acids. This sample was taken from a study of beta chain features in type 1 diabetes. Whole-study results and caveats: Comparison showed that naive, central memory and Treg TCRB repertoires appeared more similar among patients than among healthy donors. Sequencing used cDNA, and cells with high TCR expression could therefore be over-represented.

Expressed TCRB transcripts were sequenced because the entire RNA isolate underwent reverse transcription. It was found that naive, central memory and regulatory T cell samples averaged around 3.8 million reads. Libraries were prepared by immunoSEQ multiplex PCR; TCRdb keeps only in-frame clonotypes and omits some of them. The data hold about 250,000 clones, with 12% to 15% observed a single time. The rearrangement links TRBV29-1 to TRBJ1-1, with D uncertain. This sequence was found in a woman aged 40 to 50 in good health. The specimen sequenced was naive CD4+ T cells from blood. The CDR3 nucleotides are TGCAGCGTGGGAGGTTTGGGCACTGAAGCTTTCTTT. Translated: CSVGGLGTEAFF. Looking up the rest from reference TRBV29-1 and TRBJ1-1 gives the full variable domain: SAVISQKPSRDICQRGTSLTIQCQVDSQVTMMFWYRQQPGQSLTLIATANQGSEATYESGFVIDKFPISRPNLTFSTLTVSNMSPEDSSIYLCSVGGLGTEAFFGQGTRLTVV.